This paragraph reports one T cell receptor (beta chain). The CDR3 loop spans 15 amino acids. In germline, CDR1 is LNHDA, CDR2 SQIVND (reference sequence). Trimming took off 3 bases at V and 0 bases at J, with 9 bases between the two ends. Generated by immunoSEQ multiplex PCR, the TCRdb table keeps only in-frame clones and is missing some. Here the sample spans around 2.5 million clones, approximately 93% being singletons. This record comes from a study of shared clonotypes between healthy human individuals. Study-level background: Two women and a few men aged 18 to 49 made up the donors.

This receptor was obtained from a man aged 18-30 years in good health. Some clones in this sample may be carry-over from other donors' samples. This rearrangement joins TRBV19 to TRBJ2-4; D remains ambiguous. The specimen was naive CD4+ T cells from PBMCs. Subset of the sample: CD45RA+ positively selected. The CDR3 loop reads CASSMGILAKNIQYF. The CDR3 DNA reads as TGTGCCAGTAGTATGGGAATACTAGCCAAAAACATTCAGTACTTC.